What follows are 29 T cell receptor beta chains derived from one specimen sequenced in a study of spatial heterogeneity in lung cancer. These TCRs are of unknown antigen specificity. Notes on the study in general: Within tumors, counts of expanded alpha and beta TCRs tracked tumor mutation counts.

TCRdb recomputed calls from the 5' RACE reads with MiXCR, one row per CDR3 protein. The sample lists fewer than 2,000 distinct CDR3 sequences, 6% to 8.5% occurring once. Stated time point: sample taken at primary tumor resection. The starting material was lung tumor tissue, obtained at surgery. These receptors all stem from a female donor with early-stage non-small cell lung cancer.

Sample share makes this clonotype medium-sized. The rearrangement uses TRBV28 and TRBJ2-1, with 7 bases that match TRBD1. This CDR3 is 14 amino acids long. After removal of 5 bases from V and 4 bases from J, the junction contained 5 bases not matched to a gene. Germline-derived CDR1 and CDR2 are MDHEN and SYDVKM. In DNA form, the CDR3 reads TGTGCCAGCAGTGGACAGGTTTTATACAATGAGCAGTTCTTC. It encodes CASSGQVLYNEQFF.

By sample share, this clonotype is medium-sized. This chain joins TRBV5-1 and TRBJ2-5; 9 bases are a match to TRBD2. Germline loops: CDR1 SGHRS, CDR2 YFSETQ. The V segment lost 0 bases and the J segment 5 bases; nucleotides outside the gene matches: 8. The length of the CDR3 is 16 residues. The CDR3 region has the DNA TGCGCCAGCAGCTTGGAGTATGCGGGAGGGTTTGAGACCCAGTACTTC. This translates into CASSLEYAGGFETQYF.

This clonotype is labeled medium-sized (0.01 to 0.1%). CDR3 amino acids: CASSQNVRVANTGELFF. CDR3 DNA sequence: TGTGCCAGCAGTCAAAACGTGCGGGTCGCGAACACCGGGGAGCTGTTTTTT. The chain is built from TRBV12-3 or TRBV12-4 and TRBJ2-2; perhaps TRBD2 as D (5 bases). Trimming removed 5 bases from V and 0 bases from J, with 16 bases in between. The CDR3 contains 17 residues.

The chain joins TRBV27 to TRBJ1-2; D ambiguous. V shed 4 bases and J shed 4 bases, with 13 bases lying between them. The CDR3 consists of 14 residues. CDR1 and CDR2 from the germline V gene are MNHEY and SMNVEV (reference sequence). CDR3 in DNA: TGTGCCAGCAGTTCTAGGACGAACACCTATGGCTACACCTTC. It encodes CASSSRTNTYGYTF.

By share, this clonotype counts as medium-sized. V usage is TRBV29-1 and J usage is TRBJ2-3; maybe TRBD1 (6 bases). This CDR3 comprises 14 residues. CDR1 SQVTM and CDR2 ANQGSEA come from the germline V gene. V was clipped by 1 base and J by 3 bases, with 11 bases between them. The CDR3 DNA reads TGCAGCGTTGAAGGGCAGGGGTTTACAGATACGCAGTATTTT. Translated: CSVEGQGFTDTQYF.

Relative to its sample, this clonotype is large. The chain couples TRBV20-1 to TRBJ2-7; a possible D gene is TRBD2 (6 bases). V gave up 0 bases and J gave up 4 bases, with 19 bases separating them. The germline gives CDR1 DFQATT, CDR2 SNEGSKA (reference sequence). The CDR3 is 16 residues long. This CDR3 is CSARDRDGGNGYEQYF. CDR3 coding DNA: TGCAGTGCTAGAGATCGTGATGGCGGGAACGGGTACGAGCAGTACTTC.

This clonotype ranks as medium-sized. V usage is TRBV4-3 and J usage is TRBJ2-3; TRBD2 aligns across 7 bases. The junction had 5 bases not matched to a gene; V was cut back by 4 bases and J by 1 base. Germline-derived CDR1 and CDR2 are LGHNA and YSLEER. This CDR3 has 15 residues. In nucleotides, the CDR3 is TGCGCCAGCAGCCGAAGCGGGGAAGGCACAGATACGCAGTATTTT. Amino acids: CASSRSGEGTDTQYF.

In its sample, this clonotype is large. V is TRBV2 and J is TRBJ1-6, with TRBD1 matching 10 bases. The CDR3 sequence is 14 residues long. Germline lookup yields CDR1 SNHLY and CDR2 FYNNEI. With V trimmed by 2 bases and J by 9 bases, 1 base remained unmatched. The CDR3: CASSEWTGGSPLHF. The CDR3 DNA reads as TGTGCCAGCAGTGAATGGACAGGGGGTTCACCCCTCCACTTT.

In its sample, this clonotype is medium-sized. This chain connects TRBV20-1 to TRBJ2-3; the D gene is possibly TRBD1 (5 bases). The CDR3 consists of 18 residues. The germline V gene encodes CDR1 DFQATT and CDR2 SNEGSKA (reference sequence). Trimming left V 1 base short and J 0 bases short, with 20 bases between. The DNA for the CDR3 is TGCAGTGCTAGAGTACTCCCAAACACAGGTTCTAGCACAGATACGCAGTATTTT. Translated: CSARVLPNTGSSTDTQYF.

This clonotype is deemed medium-sized. V and J are TRBV3-1 and TRBJ1-2, with TRBD1 identical over 7 bases. Germline assignment: CDR1 LGHDT and CDR2 YNNKEL (reference sequence). Trimming took 6 bases from V and 4 from J; bases not matched to a gene: 5. This CDR3 spans 13 amino acids. CDR3 loop: CASRSQGSYGYTF. CDR3 DNA sequence: TGTGCCAGCAGGTCACAGGGGAGCTATGGCTACACCTTC.

In this sample, this clonotype is medium-sized. The chain is built from TRBV9 and TRBJ2-3, with D uncertain. Trimming left V 1 base short and J 4 bases short, with 13 bases between. The length of the CDR3 is 15 residues. In germline, CDR1 is SGDLS, CDR2 YYNGEE. The chain's CDR3 is CASSVSPNRADTQYF. Here the CDR3 DNA reads TGTGCCAGCAGCGTATCCCCGAATCGGGCAGATACGCAGTATTTT.

The count of this clonotype is one. The rearrangement links TRBV20-1 to TRBJ2-5, with D maybe TRBD2 (5 bases). Germline V CDR1 and CDR2: DFQATT, SNEGSKA (reference sequence). CDR3 length: 14 amino acids. Trimming pared 6 bases from V and 0 bases from J, leaving 14 bases between. CDR3 DNA: TGCAGTGCCAAGACGAGGGCAGACCAAGAGACCCAGTACTTC. Protein product: CSAKTRADQETQYF.

This chain links TRBV7-9 with TRBJ2-1; no clear D gene. Germline CDR1 SEHNR, CDR2 FQNEAQ (reference sequence). The CDR3 has 16 amino acids. Trimming removed 1 base at V and 7 bases at J, with 17 bases between. The CDR3 coding sequence is TGTGCCAGCAGCTTAGGGGCAGCCAGAACAATAAATGAGCAGTTCTTC. It translates to CASSLGAARTINEQFF. The complete variable domain, with remaining parts taken from reference TRBV7-9 and TRBJ2-1, reads DTGVSQNPRHKITKRGQNVTFRCDPISEHNRLYWYRQTLGQGPEFLTYFQNEAQLEKSRLLSDRFSAERPKGSFSTLEIQRTEQGDSAMYLCASSLGAARTINEQFFGPGTRLTVL.

This clonotype is deemed medium-sized (0.01 to 0.1%). The chain uses TRBV5-1 and TRBJ2-5, with D perhaps assigned TRBD1 or TRBD2 (6 bases each). The CDR3 contains 14 residues. Germline CDR1 reads SGHRS; CDR2 reads YFSETQ. The V gene lost 0 bases and the J gene lost 4 bases, with 10 bases spanning the gap. The CDR3 sequence is CASSLGGGGETQYF. The CDR3 bases are TGCGCCAGCAGCTTGGGAGGAGGGGGAGAGACCCAGTACTTC.

This clonotype is classed as large. V gene TRBV15 combines with J gene TRBJ2-7; no definite D call. CDR1 and CDR2 (germline): LNHNV, YYDKDF (reference sequence). The CDR3 consists of 12 residues. The V end was cut by 7 bases, the J end by 4 bases, with 11 bases between. The CDR3 nucleotides read TGTGCCACCATCCTAGGCCTATACGAGCAGTACGTC. Its translation: CATILGLYEQYV.

V is TRBV28 and J is TRBJ2-7, with D tentatively TRBD1 (6 bases). The CDR3 length is 13 residues. Germline CDR1 MDHEN, CDR2 SYDVKM. Trimming took 4 bases from V and 2 from J, leaving 9 bases between them. CDR3 DNA: TGTGCCAGCAGTTCTGGACAGACCTACGAGCAGTACTTC. It is translated as CASSSGQTYEQYF.

This clonotype counts as medium-sized. The CDR3 region is CASSDRAYEQYV. CDR3 DNA: TGTGCCAGCAGCGACAGAGCCTACGAGCAGTACGTC. The rearrangement uses TRBV5-6 and TRBJ2-7, with D perhaps matching TRBD1 (5 bases). The CDR3 sequence is 12 residues long. Germline CDR1 reads SGHDT; CDR2 reads YYEEEE. V gave up 4 bases and J gave up 2 bases, with 7 bases separating them.

The J gene is TRBJ2-7, the V gene TRBV20-1, with D maybe TRBD1 (5 bases). The CDR3 runs to 13 residues. V was pared by 1 base and J by 2 bases, with 9 bases between. CDR1 and CDR2 from the germline V gene are DFQATT and SNEGSKA (reference sequence). CDR3: CSARVLGAYEQYF. The CDR3 coding sequence is TGCAGTGCTAGAGTATTAGGGGCCTACGAGCAGTACTTC.

This clonotype occurred many times. V is TRBV20-1 and J is TRBJ2-3, with 7 bases fitting TRBD1. Germline lookup yields CDR1 DFQATT and CDR2 SNEGSKA (reference sequence). The CDR3 length is 14 residues. Trimming cost V 6 bases and J 0 bases; bases outside gene matches: 6. The CDR3 DNA sequence: TGCAGTGCATCATTGACAGGGAGCACAGATACGCAGTATTTT. It encodes CSASLTGSTDTQYF.

This clonotype is labeled as medium-sized (0.01 to 0.1%). V is TRBV29-1 and J is TRBJ2-5; 7 nucleotides match TRBD1. The V and J ends lost 7 bases and 2 bases, in that order; junction bases with no gene match: 4. From germline, CDR1 is SQVTM and CDR2 ANQGSEA. This CDR3 comprises 12 residues. In nucleotides, the CDR3 is TGCAGCGGTGGGACAGTACAAGAGACCCAGTACTTC. Protein product: CSGGTVQETQYF.

This clonotype came up a few times. The chain is built from TRBV18 and TRBJ2-7, with 11 bases matching TRBD2. Germline V CDR1 and CDR2: KGHSH, LQKENI. V gave up 1 base and J gave up 2 bases; unmatched junction bases: 7. The CDR3 runs to 17 residues. The CDR3 DNA sequence: TGTGCCAGCTCACCACTGACCGGGACTAGCGGAACCTACGAGCAGTACTTC. Protein sequence: CASSPLTGTSGTYEQYF. Using reference TRBV18 and TRBJ2-7 for the parts outside the CDR3, the full variable domain is NAGVMQNPRHLVRRRGQEARLRCSPMKGHSHVYWYRQLPEEGLKFMVYLQKENIIDESGMPKERFSAEFPKEGPSILRIQQVVRGDSAAYFCASSPLTGTSGTYEQYFGPGTRLTVT.

This clonotype occurred many times. The genes are TRBV5-8 and TRBJ2-7; D tentatively fits TRBD1 or TRBD2 (5 bases each). The V and J ends lost 7 bases and 7 bases respectively, with 27 bases between them. CDR3 length: 16 residues. Germline V gives CDR1 SGHTS, CDR2 YDEGEE. Here the CDR3 DNA reads TGTGCCAGCGGCTCCGGTTCATTGGGGGTTCAGAGAGAGCAGTACTTC. Translation gives CASGSGSLGVQREQYF.

Relative to its sample, this clonotype is medium-sized. The chain uses TRBV21-1 and TRBJ2-3; TRBD2, the D gene given by the table, was not confirmed from the DNA. TRBV21-1 is a pseudogene segment. The CDR3 runs to 16 residues. CDR3 DNA: TGTGCCAGCAGCAGGACTAGCGGGGCGCCCGGAGATACGCAGTATTTT. It encodes CASSRTSGAPGDTQYF.

A remark on this clonotype: A much more abundant neighbour one base away suggests this may be a read error. The chain couples TRBV7-9 to TRBJ2-2; D perhaps matches TRBD2 (5 bases). The CDR3 contains 14 residues. Germline CDR1 reads SEHNR; CDR2 reads FQNEAQ (reference sequence). CDR3 nucleotide sequence: TGTGCCAGCAGCCCCGCGGTGAACACCGGGGATCTGTTTTTT. Protein: CASSPAVNTGDLFF.

This clonotype is labeled as medium-sized. The chain has TRBV9 and TRBJ2-2, with D tentatively TRBD1 (6 bases). In germline, CDR1 is SGDLS, CDR2 YYNGEE. With 0 bases removed from V and 4 bases from J, the gap between germline ends came to 10 bases. The CDR3 extends over 15 amino acids. CDR3 loop: CASSVAGTSTGELFF. CDR3 nucleotides: TGTGCCAGCAGCGTAGCGGGGACAAGCACCGGGGAGCTGTTTTTT.

This clonotype ranks as medium-sized (0.01 to 0.1%). The chain links TRBV6-2 or TRBV6-3 to TRBJ2-1; D possibly corresponds to TRBD2 (6 bases). Looked up from germline, CDR1 is MNHEY and CDR2 is SVGEGT. The CDR3 runs 13 residues. With 0 bases removed from V and 11 bases from J, the gap between germline ends came to 11 bases. Here the CDR3 DNA reads TGTGCCAGCAGTTACTCGGAGGGCGGGAAGCAGTTCTTC. Translated, it gives CASSYSEGGKQFF.

By proportion, this clonotype is medium-sized. V gene TRBV6-1 combines with J gene TRBJ2-7; TRBD1 or TRBD2 may be the D gene (7 bases each). The germline V gene has CDR1 MNHNS and CDR2 SASEGT. Trimming took 0 bases from V and 4 from J, leaving 16 bases between them. CDR3 length: 16 amino acids. The CDR3 bases are TGTGCCAGCAGTGAAGCGGGGAGGGGGCGGTTATACGAGCAGTACGTC. Its protein product is CASSEAGRGRLYEQYV.

This clonotype is judged medium-sized. The chain employs TRBV28 and TRBJ2-7; the match to TRBD2 covers 8 bases. CDR1 MDHEN and CDR2 SYDVKM come from the germline V gene. Trimming took 11 bases from V and 4 from J; bases not matched to a gene: 10. The CDR3 runs 13 residues. CDR3 DNA sequence: TGTGCCTCGCCTTCGGGAGGGAGGTACGAGCAGTACTTC. The encoded protein is CASPSGGRYEQYF.

This clonotype is deemed large. The chain has TRBV7-2 and TRBJ2-1; a weak D match, TRBD2 (7 bases). The CDR3 covers 16 residues. V dropped 5 bases and J dropped 5 bases, with 19 bases sitting between them. CDR1 is SGHTA, CDR2 FQGNSA, per germline. The DNA for the CDR3 is TGTGCCAGCAGCCACCCAACCGGGGGGCCACACAATGAGCAGTTCTTC. Translating gives CASSHPTGGPHNEQFF. The variable domain in full, completed from reference TRBV7-2 and TRBJ2-1, reads GAGVSQSPSNKVTEKGKDVELRCDPISGHTALYWYRQSLGQGLEFLIYFQGNSAPDKSGLPSDRFSAERTGGSVSTLTIQRTQQEDSAVYLCASSHPTGGPHNEQFFGPGTRLTVL.